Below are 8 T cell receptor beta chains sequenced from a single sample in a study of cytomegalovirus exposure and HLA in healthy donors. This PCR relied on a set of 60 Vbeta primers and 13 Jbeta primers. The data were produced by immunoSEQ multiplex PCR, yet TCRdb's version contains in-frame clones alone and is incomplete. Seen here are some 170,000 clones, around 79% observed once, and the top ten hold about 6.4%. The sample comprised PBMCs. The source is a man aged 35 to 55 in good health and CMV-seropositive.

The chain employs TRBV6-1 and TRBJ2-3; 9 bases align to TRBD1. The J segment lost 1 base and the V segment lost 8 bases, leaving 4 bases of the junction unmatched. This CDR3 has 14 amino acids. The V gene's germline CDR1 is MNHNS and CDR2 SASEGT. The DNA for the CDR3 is TGTGCCAGCGGGGACAGGGTGGGCACAGATACGCAGTATTTT. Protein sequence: CASGDRVGTDTQYF.

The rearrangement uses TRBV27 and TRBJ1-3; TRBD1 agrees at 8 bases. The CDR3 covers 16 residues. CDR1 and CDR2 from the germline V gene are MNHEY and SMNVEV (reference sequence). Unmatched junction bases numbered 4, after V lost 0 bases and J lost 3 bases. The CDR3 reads CASSLSAGGYGNTIYF. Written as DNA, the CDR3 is TGTGCCAGCAGTTTATCAGCAGGGGGCTATGGAAACACCATATATTTT.

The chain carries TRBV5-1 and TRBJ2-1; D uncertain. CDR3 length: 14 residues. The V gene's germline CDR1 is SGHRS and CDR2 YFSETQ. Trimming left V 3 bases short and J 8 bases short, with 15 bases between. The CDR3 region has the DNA TGCGCCAGCAGCTCGAGTAGCATCTCGGATGAGCAGTTCTTC. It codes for CASSSSSISDEQFF.

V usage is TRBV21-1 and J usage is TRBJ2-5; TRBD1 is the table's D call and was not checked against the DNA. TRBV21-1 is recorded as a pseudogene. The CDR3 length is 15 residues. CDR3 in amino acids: CASSKCQPREETQYF. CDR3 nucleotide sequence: TGTGCCAGCAGCAAATGCCAGCCCAGGGAAGAGACCCAGTACTTC.

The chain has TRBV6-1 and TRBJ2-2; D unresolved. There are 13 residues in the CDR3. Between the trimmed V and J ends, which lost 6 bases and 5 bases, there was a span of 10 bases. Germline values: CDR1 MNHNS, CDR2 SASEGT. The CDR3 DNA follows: TGTGCCAGCAGCTCCGTCGTTACCGGGGAGCTGTTTTTT. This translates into CASSSVVTGELFF.

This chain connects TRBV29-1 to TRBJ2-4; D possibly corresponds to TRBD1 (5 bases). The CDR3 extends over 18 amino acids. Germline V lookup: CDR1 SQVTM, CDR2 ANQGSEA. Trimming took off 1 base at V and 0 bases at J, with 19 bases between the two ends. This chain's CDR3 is CSVEARQNQDLAKNIQYF. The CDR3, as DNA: TGCAGCGTTGAAGCGCGACAGAATCAAGACCTAGCCAAAAACATTCAGTACTTC.

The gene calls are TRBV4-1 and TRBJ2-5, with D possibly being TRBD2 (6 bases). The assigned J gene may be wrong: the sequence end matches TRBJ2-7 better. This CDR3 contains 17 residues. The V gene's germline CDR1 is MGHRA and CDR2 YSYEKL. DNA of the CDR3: TGCGCCAGCAGCCAGGTCAGTCTGGGACTCGAGCCCTACGAGCAGTACTTC. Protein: CASSQVSLGLEPYEQYF.

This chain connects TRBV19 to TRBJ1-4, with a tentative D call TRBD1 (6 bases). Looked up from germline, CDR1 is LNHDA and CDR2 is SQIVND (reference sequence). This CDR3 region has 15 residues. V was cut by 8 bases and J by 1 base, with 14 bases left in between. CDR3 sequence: CASRQGWETNEKLFF. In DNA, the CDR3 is TGTGCCAGTCGGCAGGGGTGGGAAACTAATGAAAAACTGTTTTTT.